The sequence of this T cell receptor beta chain was determined in a study of CXCR3-negative and CXCR3-positive naive CD8 T cells. About this clonotype itself: Its antigen is unknown.

Study-level points and caveats: CXCR3-negative naive cells had less hydrophobic TRB CDR3s than did CXCR3-positive naive cells.

The TRB libraries of cDNA were built by UMI-labeled 5' RACE. TCRdb re-called the 5' RACE reads and gives one entry per CDR3 protein, without DNA. Its table lists 130,000 to 150,000 distinct CDR3 sequences. This receptor was identified in a human donor in good health. Some clones in this sample may be carry-over from other donors' samples. The sample comprised naive CXCR3+ CD8+ T cells from blood. The subset denotes: CD45RO-CCR7+CD27+CD95- naive CD8+ T cells expressing CXCR3 (TNR3+).

The CDR3 region is CASSPRGPRNEQYF. The chain employs TRBV13 and TRBJ2-7. CDR3 length: 14 amino acids. The V gene's germline CDR1 is PRHDT and CDR2 FYEKMQ (reference sequence).